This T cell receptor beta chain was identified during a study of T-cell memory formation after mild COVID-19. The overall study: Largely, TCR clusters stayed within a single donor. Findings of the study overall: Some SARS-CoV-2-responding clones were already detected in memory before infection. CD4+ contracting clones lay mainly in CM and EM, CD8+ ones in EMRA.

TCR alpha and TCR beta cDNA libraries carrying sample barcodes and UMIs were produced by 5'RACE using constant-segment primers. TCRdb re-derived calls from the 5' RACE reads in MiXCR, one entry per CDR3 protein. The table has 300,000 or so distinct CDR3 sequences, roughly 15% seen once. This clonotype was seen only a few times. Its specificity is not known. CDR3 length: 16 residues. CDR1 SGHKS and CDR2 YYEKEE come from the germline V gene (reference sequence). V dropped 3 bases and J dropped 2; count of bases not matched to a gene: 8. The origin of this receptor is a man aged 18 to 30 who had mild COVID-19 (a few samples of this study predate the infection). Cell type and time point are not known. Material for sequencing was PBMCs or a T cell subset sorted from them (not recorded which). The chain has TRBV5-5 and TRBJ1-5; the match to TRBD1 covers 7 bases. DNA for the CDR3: TGTGCCAGCAGCTCGCGACAGGGCGAAGGCAATCAGCCCCAGCATTTT. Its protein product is CASSSRQGEGNQPQHF.